One and the same sample provided the 29 T cell receptor beta chains below, sequenced in a study of immune heterogeneity within non-small cell lung tumors. TCR beta CDR3 amplification used multiplex PCR with 32 V and 13 J primers. TCRdb analysed the multiplex PCR reads with MiXCR anew, one entry per CDR3 protein. The table shows thousands of distinct CDR3 sequences, with 20% to 30% occurring only once. Each sample used about 650 ng of genomic DNA from bulk tumor tissue. From each primary tumor, several far-apart biopsies were obtained during surgery. Enrolled individuals presented with untreated, newly diagnosed non-small cell lung cancer and received curative surgery. The sequencing input was lung tumor tissue. These receptors all come from a man aged 60 to 75 with non-small cell lung cancer.

A remark on this clonotype: Possible read error: a much larger clone is one base away. The genes are TRBV6-5 and TRBJ1-6, with 11 positions matching TRBD1. The V gene's germline CDR1 is MNHEY and CDR2 SVGAGI. This CDR3 comprises 15 residues. The CDR3 is CPSSYGTGGNSPLHF. In DNA form, the CDR3 reads TGTCCCAGCAGTTACGGGACAGGGGGTAATTCACCCCTCCACTTT.

Relative to its sample, this clonotype is medium-sized. V gene TRBV5-1 combines with J gene TRBJ2-2; 7 bases map to TRBD1. In germline, CDR1 is SGHRS, CDR2 YFSETQ. V trimming: 1 base; J trimming: 4 bases; junction bases outside the gene matches: 1. The CDR3 spans 14 residues. In DNA form, the CDR3 reads TGCGCCAGCAGCTTGCCAGGGGGCACCGGGGAGCTGTTTTTT. Protein sequence: CASSLPGGTGELFF.

The chain uses TRBV5-6 and TRBJ2-1, with D perhaps matching TRBD2 (5 bases). V shed 4 bases and J shed 2 bases, with 13 bases lying between them. The CDR3 sequence is 15 residues long. CDR1 and CDR2 (germline): SGHDT, YYEEEE. Here the CDR3 reads CASSRFAGTYNEQFF. The CDR3 DNA is TGTGCCAGCAGCCGATTTGCCGGGACCTACAATGAGCAGTTCTTC.

In this sample, this clonotype turned up a few times. V is TRBV28 and J is TRBJ2-6; D remains ambiguous. The CDR3 contains 13 residues. Germline loops: CDR1 MDHEN, CDR2 SYDVKM. V was shortened by 2 bases and J by 2 bases, with 1 base between the two germline ends. CDR3 in DNA: TGTGCCAGCAGTTTACCTGGGGCCAACGTCCTGACTTTC. It codes for CASSLPGANVLTF.

With regard to this clonotype: A much larger clone lies one base from this, so it may be a read error. The genes are TRBV28 and TRBJ2-7; D might be TRBD1 or TRBD2, each matching 7 bases. The length of the CDR3 is 20 residues. Per the germline V gene, CDR1 is MDHEN and CDR2 is SYDVKM. The CDR3 region is CASSPQDTETSRGGPSERYF. DNA of the CDR3: TGTGCCAGCAGTCCCCAGGACACGGAGACGTCCAGGGGGGGGCCTTCCGAGCGGTACTTC.

A word on this clonotype: Here the CDR3 omits its conserved ending phenylalanine or tryptophan, so a read error is the likely source. The J gene is TRBJ1-3, the V gene TRBV7-9; D is undetermined. Germline CDR1 reads SEHNR; CDR2 reads FQNEAQ (reference sequence). V lost 5 bases and J lost 7, with 9 bases in between. The CDR3 length is 12 residues. The CDR3 sequence: CASSGTRNTIYS. In DNA form, the CDR3 reads TGTGCCAGCAGCGGTACTCGTAACACCATATATTCT.

CDR3 sequence reads: CASSYAGPYNSPLHF. CDR3 in DNA: TGTGCCAGCAGTTACGCGGGGCCGTATAATTCACCCCTCCACTTT. The V gene is TRBV6-4, the J gene TRBJ1-6; D perhaps matches TRBD1 (5 bases). The V gene's germline CDR1 is MRHNA and CDR2 SNTAGT. Trimming cost V 5 bases and J 4 bases, with 12 bases left between them. The CDR3 covers 15 residues.

This clonotype is medium-sized in the sample. CDR3 nucleotides: TGTGCCAGCAGTGTTGGGCGGGCCTCCTACGAGCAGTACTTC. It translates to CASSVGRASYEQYF. The chain couples TRBV2 to TRBJ2-7; D perhaps matches TRBD2 (5 bases). Between the trimmed V and J ends, which lost 4 bases and 0 bases, there was a span of 10 bases. Germline assignment: CDR1 SNHLY and CDR2 FYNNEI. The CDR3 sequence is 14 residues long.

This clonotype was detected only a few times. V usage is TRBV9 and J usage is TRBJ2-1; 7 nucleotides line up with TRBD2. This CDR3 has 16 amino acids. Germline V CDR1 and CDR2: SGDLS, YYNGEE. Losses at the gene ends were 3 bases for V and 4 bases for J; bases not matched to a gene: 10. This CDR3 reads CASSDSITRGYNEQFF. The CDR3 nucleotides are TGTGCCAGCAGCGACTCCATTACGCGGGGGTACAATGAGCAGTTCTTC.

Details on this clonotype: A much larger clone differs from this one at a single base, so this may be a read error. CDR3 bases: TGTGCCAGTATTATCAAAACCATCACAGATACGCAGTATTTT. Translation gives CASIIKTITDTQYF. The chain joins TRBV19 to TRBJ2-3; no clear D gene. CDR1 and CDR2 (germline): LNHDA, SQIVND (reference sequence). This CDR3 comprises 14 residues. V lost 7 bases, J lost 2 bases, and 13 bases lay in between.

In its sample, this clonotype was seen a few times. This chain uses TRBV30 with TRBJ2-5; D perhaps matches TRBD2 (6 bases). Trimming shortened V by 2 bases and J by 1 base, and 14 bases separated the two germline ends. In germline, CDR1 is GTSNPN, CDR2 SVGIG (reference sequence). This CDR3 has 15 residues. The CDR3: CAWSKGLGGQETQYF. The DNA of the CDR3 is TGTGCCTGGAGTAAGGGACTGGGTGGCCAAGAGACCCAGTACTTC.

This clonotype is termed medium-sized (0.01 to 0.1%). CDR3 sequence: CASSERPTYGYTF. The CDR3 DNA follows: TGTGCCAGCAGTGAACGTCCTACCTATGGCTACACCTTC. This chain joins TRBV6-1 and TRBJ1-2, with no clear D. The CDR3 has 13 residues. V was pared by 2 bases and J by 4 bases, with 8 bases between. Germline V gene data show CDR1 as MNHNS and CDR2 as SASEGT.

Within the sample, this clonotype is medium-sized. The chain joins TRBV11-3 to TRBJ2-1; 12 nucleotides agree with TRBD2. Germline CDR1 SGHNT, CDR2 YENEEA. This CDR3 has 15 amino acids. The V and J ends lost 5 bases and 8 bases, in that order; junction bases with no gene match: 7. The CDR3 nucleotides are TGTGCCAGCAGCCCGACTAGCGGGAGCACGGATGAGCAGTTCTTC. It codes for CASSPTSGSTDEQFF. Together with reference TRBV11-3 and TRBJ2-1, the CDR3 gives the full variable domain: EAGVVQSPRYKIIEKKQPVAFWCNPISGHNTLYWYLQNLGQGPELLIRYENEEAVDDSQLPKDRFSAERLKGVDSTLKIQPAELGDSAVYLCASSPTSGSTDEQFFGPGTRLTVL.

Judged by abundance, this clonotype is medium-sized. The chain carries TRBV27 and TRBJ1-6, with D possibly being TRBD1 (5 bases). This CDR3 has 14 amino acids. Trimming removed 6 bases from V and 7 bases from J, with 13 bases in between. Germline V lookup: CDR1 MNHEY, CDR2 SMNVEV (reference sequence). The CDR3 bases are TGTGCCAGCAGAGCTGGGGGAGTCAATTCACCCCTCCACTTT. Protein: CASRAGGVNSPLHF.

This clonotype has just a few counts. The gene calls are TRBV18 and TRBJ2-3; TRBD1 matches 11 bases. Trimming at V came to 0 bases and at J to 14 bases, leaving 7 bases not matched to a gene. This CDR3 is 14 amino acids long. CDR1 is KGHSH and CDR2 is LQKENI in the germline V gene. The CDR3 protein is CASSPPGQGDSWYF. The CDR3 nucleotides are TGTGCCAGCTCACCACCGGGACAGGGGGACTCGTGGTATTTT. Looking up the rest from reference TRBV18 and TRBJ2-3 gives the full variable domain: NAGVMQNPRHLVRRRGQEARLRCSPMKGHSHVYWYRQLPEEGLKFMVYLQKENIIDESGMPKERFSAEFPKEGPSILRIQQVVRGDSAAYFCASSPPGQGDSWYFGPGTRLTVL.

In its sample, this clonotype ranks as medium-sized. The rearrangement joins TRBV6-1 to TRBJ1-5; tentatively, D is TRBD1 (5 bases). In germline, CDR1 is MNHNS, CDR2 SASEGT. V was trimmed by 5 bases and J by 4 bases, leaving 15 bases between them. The CDR3 totals 15 residues. CDR3 region: CASSYDRGYNQPQHF. The CDR3 coding sequence is TGTGCCAGCAGTTACGACAGAGGTTATAATCAGCCCCAGCATTTT.

By sample share, this clonotype is medium-sized. The chain couples TRBV19 to TRBJ2-3; D could derive from TRBD1 or TRBD2 (5 bases each). This CDR3 has 14 amino acids. V lost 3 bases to trimming and J lost 0 bases, with 7 bases between them. Germline V gene lookup returns CDR1 LNHDA and CDR2 SQIVND (reference sequence). As DNA, the CDR3 is TGTGCCAGTAGTATGTGGGGGAGCACAGATACGCAGTATTTT. It encodes CASSMWGSTDTQYF. Combining the CDR3 with reference TRBV19 and TRBJ2-3 gives the whole variable domain DGGITQSPKYLFRKEGQNVTLSCEQNLNHDAMYWYRQDPGQGLRLIYYSQIVNDFQKGDIAEGYSVSREKKESFPLTVTSAQKNPTAFYLCASSMWGSTDTQYFGPGTRLTVL.

This clonotype was seen a handful of times. The chain has TRBV5-1 and TRBJ2-3; TRBD2 matches 7 bases. This CDR3 spans 16 amino acids. Germline CDR1 SGHRS, CDR2 YFSETQ. V trimming: 0 bases; J trimming: 4 bases; junction bases outside the gene matches: 8. This chain's CDR3 is CASSLERGVNADTQYF. The CDR3 region has the DNA TGCGCCAGCAGCTTGGAGCGGGGAGTCAACGCAGATACGCAGTATTTT.

This clonotype turned up a few times. This chain joins TRBV2 and TRBJ1-5, with TRBD1 matching 7 bases. J lost 2 bases, V lost 6 bases, and 4 bases had no gene match. This CDR3 region has 14 residues. CDR1 SNHLY and CDR2 FYNNEI come from the germline V gene. The CDR3 reads CASRYGQGNQPQHF. CDR3 nucleotide sequence: TGTGCCAGCAGGTACGGACAGGGCAATCAGCCCCAGCATTTT.

This clonotype was counted only a few times. The rearrangement uses TRBV6-4 and TRBJ2-3; D might be TRBD2 (5 bases). Germline V gene data show CDR1 as MRHNA and CDR2 as SNTAGT. The CDR3 runs 15 residues. Trimming left V 2 bases short and J 2 bases short, with 11 bases between. The CDR3 is CASSDGGLYTDTQYF. CDR3 DNA: TGTGCCAGCAGTGACGGTGGACTGTACACAGATACGCAGTATTTT.

The chain links TRBV18 to TRBJ2-5, with unresolved D. V lost 3 bases and J 5 bases, leaving 10 bases between the germline ends. Germline CDR1 KGHSH, CDR2 LQKENI. This CDR3 comprises 13 residues. CDR3 amino acids: CASSPHRAETQYF. The CDR3 region has the DNA TGTGCCAGCTCACCCCATCGGGCGGAGACCCAGTACTTC.

CDR3 sequence: CSASLGGGFADTQYF. The DNA of the CDR3 is TGCAGTGCTAGTCTTGGGGGAGGGTTCGCAGATACGCAGTATTTT. V is TRBV20-1 and J is TRBJ2-3, with 7 nucleotides matching TRBD2. The germline gives CDR1 DFQATT, CDR2 SNEGSKA (reference sequence). The CDR3 length is 15 residues. V shed 3 bases and J 4 bases; nucleotides not matched to a gene: 10.

This clonotype is termed large. J is TRBJ2-7 and V is TRBV9; 7 nucleotides align to TRBD2. The V and J ends lost 3 bases and 2 bases, in that order; junction bases with no gene match: 5. Germline CDR1 SGDLS, CDR2 YYNGEE. CDR3 length equals 14 residues. CDR3 protein: CASSDRDYPYEQYF. CDR3 in DNA: TGTGCCAGCAGCGACCGGGACTACCCCTACGAGCAGTACTTC.

This clonotype is deemed medium-sized. The V call is TRBV5-8, the J call TRBJ2-7; no clear D. The length of the CDR3 is 14 residues. Trimming pared 7 bases from V and 2 bases from J, leaving 16 bases between. CDR1 and CDR2 (germline): SGHTS, YDEGEE. The CDR3 is CASHTGLRTYEQYF. CDR3 coding DNA: TGTGCCAGCCATACCGGCTTAAGGACCTACGAGCAGTACTTC.

In its sample, this clonotype ranks as medium-sized. V gene TRBV28 combines with J gene TRBJ2-3, with 9 bases identical to TRBD1. Per germline, CDR1 MDHEN and CDR2 SYDVKM. The CDR3 is 15 residues long. J gave up 5 bases and V 6 bases, and 9 bases lay outside the gene matches. This chain's CDR3 is CASRGTGSAVDTQYF. CDR3 coding DNA: TGTGCCAGCAGAGGGACAGGGAGCGCAGTAGATACGCAGTATTTT.

This clonotype was picked up a small number of times. The chain combines TRBV27 with TRBJ2-3, with D hard to call. Germline values: CDR1 MNHEY, CDR2 SMNVEV (reference sequence). Trimming pared 4 bases from V and 5 bases from J, leaving 4 bases between. The CDR3 is made up of 11 amino acids. The CDR3 is CASSSVDTQYF. The CDR3, as DNA: TGTGCCAGCAGTTCAGTAGATACGCAGTATTTT.

This chain uses TRBV20-1 with TRBJ1-1; D may be TRBD1 (5 bases). The CDR3 contains 14 residues. Germline lookup yields CDR1 DFQATT and CDR2 SNEGSKA (reference sequence). V was shortened by 2 bases and J by 1 base, with 11 bases between the two germline ends. The CDR3 region is CSARRGAGNTEAFF. CDR3 coding DNA: TGCAGTGCTAGACGCGGGGCGGGGAACACTGAAGCTTTCTTT.

A few counts support this clonotype. The chain uses TRBV9 and TRBJ2-3; no definite D call. CDR3 length: 15 amino acids. Germline-derived CDR1 and CDR2 are SGDLS and YYNGEE. V shed 0 bases and J shed 2 bases, with 10 bases lying between them. The CDR3 is CASSVDVQNTDTQYF. In nucleotides, the CDR3 is TGTGCCAGCAGCGTAGACGTCCAAAACACAGATACGCAGTATTTT.

With regard to this clonotype: A much larger clone is a single base away; this may be a read error. The chain is built from TRBV20-1 and TRBJ2-7; a possible D gene is TRBD2 (6 bases). This CDR3 contains 18 residues. The germline V gene has CDR1 DFQATT and CDR2 SNEGSKA (reference sequence). The CDR3 spells CSAREDSYTGRNPYEHYF. The CDR3, as DNA: TGCAGTGCTAGGGAGGACTCTTACACCGGGAGAAACCCCTACGAGCATTACTTC.